This entry is about one TCR beta chain. It has no known antigen specificity. The sample holds no much larger clone one base away, and base qualities are not on file. This sample was included in a study of beta chain features in type 1 diabetes (dated by TCRdb to 2016 to 2018). With respect to the entire study: No differences in mean age, gender distribution, total cell number or subset yield were found between patients and healthy donors. A total of just under 110,000,000 sorted cells were examined across all samples, and RNA yield correlated strongly with the number of cells per subset. In the study, TCRB repertoires of sorted circulating CD4+ T cell subsets from recently diagnosed type 1 diabetes patients were compared with those of matched healthy donors. Regulatory and stem cell-like memory subsets were obtained from only 8 patients and roughly 8 healthy donors, while naive and central memory subsets were obtained from all 30 or so donors.

From each donor, a single peripheral blood sample of about 100 mL on average was drawn into heparinised tubes. A BD FACSAria II and a panel including CD45RO, CCR7, CD25, CD127, CD95 and CD27 were used to sort naive, central memory, regulatory and stem cell-like memory CD4+ T cells. Every sorted population had a purity above 95%. Right away, PBMCs were isolated by Lymphoprep density gradient centrifugation and were stained directly, with no culture step. So that batch effects would be minimized, each experiment stained and sorted samples in pairs, pairing one healthy donor with one patient. The High Capacity cDNA Reverse Transcription Kit was used to reverse transcribe all of the isolated RNA, meaning that expressed TCRB transcripts were what got sequenced. Naive, central memory and regulatory T cell samples underwent deep immunoSEQ sequencing, averaging approximately 3.5 million total reads per sample. Sorted cells were lysed in RLT buffer, and RNA was extracted using DNase-treated RNeasy Micro or Mini kits according to cell number. Each cell subset was processed on its own to prevent cross-contamination, while patient and healthy donor samples were processed together. The immunoSEQ multiplex PCR was used to amplify TCRB sequences from cDNA, yielding 87-bp fragments that span the CDR3 region. Sequencing of the amplicons was done on the Illumina HiSeq platform. On the authors' methods: Synthetic template baselines were used to correct PCR bias computationally, reads within Hamming distance 2 were collapsed, and singletons that could not be merged were discarded. By aligning reads against IMGT, V, D and J genes, CDR3 length, and insertions or deletions at six rearrangement sites were assigned. Within each subset, clonotype counts were normalized to sorted cell number, and only after that were true diversity and Gini coefficients computed with the tcR R package. Repertoire sharing was quantified using the overlap coefficient calculated on TCRB nucleotide sequences. As a proxy for the pre-selection repertoire, out-of-frame TCRB sequences from naive cells were analyzed. Here the immuneACCESS table is served through TCRdb, limited to in-frame sequences with V and J called. Missing clones are a known gap in these copies; in checked studies unresolved V genes cover under half, and the rest lacks a known reason. V, J and clone size reflect that table, while D and trimming were determined from the DNA. The sample table contains around 250,000 clones; only one count was recorded for 68% of them. Around 0.05% of the sample comes from the top ten.

The investigation overall reported the following: Type 1 diabetes patients showed a moderate but significant shortening of TCRB CDR3 length in all four CD4+ subsets. Patients with type 1 diabetes made fewer insertions and deleted more nucleotides at VDJ recombination sites, implying thymic rearrangement abnormalities. Shorter templates might have been favored by PCR, but patient and control samples were amplified and corrected together, so both groups would have been affected equally by any skew. Because cDNA was sequenced instead of genomic DNA, highly expressing activated cells could be over-represented, though the groups showed no difference in activation or CD3 levels. Naive, central memory and regulatory TCRB repertoires appeared to be more alike among patients than among healthy donors. Only small numbers of individuals were included in the HLA sub-analyses, which left unresolved whether HLA type had any influence on TCRB rearrangement.

Sequences were obtained from naive CD4+ T cells from blood. The cell subset or site label here, explained by the study, means: true naive CD4+ T cells. The sequence was collected from a man in his thirties or forties in good health.

The CDR3 protein: CASSQDEGSQFF. The nucleotide sequence reads as follows: TGTGCCAGCAGCCAAGATGAAGGGTCCCAGTTCTTC. The rearranged chain carries TRBV4-2 and TRBJ2-1; the D gene lacks a confident call. CDR1 LGHNA and CDR2 YNFKEQ were looked up in the germline V gene. Including the terminal cysteine and phenylalanine, the CDR3 comprises 12 residues. The only DNA kept is the CDR3, 36 bases in frame from the first base. V is clipped by 0 bases and J by 13 bases, and the sequence between their germline boundaries is 10 bases long.